This T cell receptor (beta chain) was identified during a study of cytomegalovirus exposure and HLA in healthy donors. The CDR3 sequence is 16 residues long. V dropped 1 base and J dropped 4 bases, with 14 bases sitting between them. Germline V CDR1 and CDR2: KGHSH, LQKENI. Study-wide results and caveats: In vitro confirmation showed three CMV-associated chains to be CMV antigen specific. Associated with cytomegalovirus, according to the listing, were around 160 TCR beta chains.

Separate from the approximately 670-subject first cohort was the roughly 120-subject validation cohort, to which the donors belonged. The repertoire was sequenced with immunoSEQ multiplex PCR; TCRdb's copy has only in-frame clones and lacks some. This repertoire shows 150,000 or so clones, roughly 84% found once; its top ten account for about a tenth. A word on this clone: Its target is unknown.

Sample: PBMCs. The chain joins TRBV18 to TRBJ2-1; D is ambiguous. The TCR sequence derives from a man aged 30 to 45 in good health and CMV-seropositive. The CDR3 DNA follows: TGTGCCAGCTCACCACGGCAATCTCACATATACAATGAGCAGTTCTTC. This translates into CASSPRQSHIYNEQFF.